Listed below are T cell receptor beta chains from one sample, sequenced in a study of graft-versus-host responses after intestinal transplantation. Their recognized antigens are unknown. The protocol was immunoSEQ multiplex PCR, while the TCRdb copy is restricted to in-frame clones and leaves out a portion. The profile shows over 70,000 clones, 90% of them singletons. The sequenced sample was unstimulated CD8+ T cells sorted from spleen or lymph node cells, obtained before transplant. The receptors here all came from a human donor who was the organ donor for an intestinal transplant. Each CDR3 is given with its conserved first and last residue. D genes are given only for firm matches. Some rows have no size entry. The others give once, few or many, or a class for an expanded clone.

>TRBJ1-5|TRBV2|once|.
TGTGCCTCTTCCCTGGGGCATAGCAATCAGCCCCAGCATTTT
CASSLGHSNQPQHF
>TRBJ1-1|TRBV4-1|.|TRBD1
TGCGCCAGCAGCCAAGACGGGACAGGGGTCACTGAAGCTTTCTTT
CASSQDGTGVTEAFF
>TRBJ2-1|TRBV7-9|.|TRBD2
TGTGCCAGCAGTTCGCTAGCGGGGGGAATCAATGAGCAGTTCTTC
CASSSLAGGINEQFF
>TRBJ2-1|TRBV9|.|TRBD2
TGTGCCAGCAGCGAGCGACTAGCGGGTATCAATGAGCAGTTCTTC
CASSERLAGINEQFF
>TRBJ2-1|TRBV4-3|.|TRBD2
TGCGCCAGCAGTAAGGCGGGGGGGCGAAATGAGCAGTTCTTC
CASSKAGGRNEQFF
>TRBJ2-2|TRBV4-1|.|.
TGCGCCAGCAGCCAGGCAAAAGCCGGGGAGCTGTTTTTT
CASSQAKAGELFF
>TRBJ2-2|TRBV27|.|.
TGTGCCAGCAGTTTATCGTGGGGGGACCTCACCGGGGAGCTGTTTTTT
CASSLSWGDLTGELFF
>TRBJ2-1|TRBV5-1|.|TRBD1
TGCGCCAGCAGATACTACATTTGGACAGGTCAAAATGAGCAGTTCTTC
CASRYYIWTGQNEQFF
>TRBJ1-4|TRBV4-2|.|TRBD1
TGTGCCAGCACGGACAGGGCCTATAATGAAAAACTGTTTTTT
CASTDRAYNEKLFF
>TRBJ2-5|TRBV7-9|.|TRBD2
TGTGCCAGCAGCTCCCCGGGACTAGCGGAGGGACAAGAGACCCAGTACTTC
CASSSPGLAEGQETQYF
>TRBJ1-5|TRBV27|once|TRBD1
TGTGCCAGCGGTATACACGGGCCAGGGGGAAATCAACCCCAGCATTTT
CASGIHGPGGNQPQHF
>TRBJ2-2|TRBV27|.|.
TGTGCCAGCAGCCTGTTGAGAGGGGAGCTGTTTTTT
CASSLLRGELFF
>TRBJ1-3|TRBV9|once|TRBD1
TGTGCCAGCAGCGTACACCCCCGCGGACAGGGGAGTGGAAACACCATATATTTT
CASSVHPRGQGSGNTIYF
>TRBJ1-6|TRBV28|.|.
TGTGCCAGCAGTTTAGGAGGGGATCATAATTCACCCCTCCACTTT
CASSLGGDHNSPLHF
>TRBJ1-5|TRBV6-6|.|.
TGTGCCAGCAGTTACTCGGCCGGGTATAGCAATCAGCCCCAGCATTTT
CASSYSAGYSNQPQHF
>TRBJ1-6|TRBV6-5|.|TRBD1
TGTGCCAGTACACAGGGGTGGAATTCACCCCTCCACTTT
CASTQGWNSPLHF
>TRBJ2-1|TRBV7-9|.|TRBD1
TGTGCCAGCAGCTTAGCTCCAGGGGGCTCCTACAATGAGCAGTTCTTC
CASSLAPGGSYNEQFF
>TRBJ2-5|TRBV18|.|TRBD1
TGTGCCAGCCGGACAGGCCTGGGGGAGACCCAGTACTTC
CASRTGLGETQYF
>TRBJ2-2|TRBV9|.|TRBD2
TGTGCCAGCAGCCCTCGACGGGACCTAGCGGGGGGGCCCGGGGAGCTGTTTTTT
CASSPRRDLAGGPGELFF
>TRBJ1-5|TRBV6-6|few|.
TGTGCCAGCACCTTCGGGGCAGGGGCCGATCAGCCCCAGCATTTT
CASTFGAGADQPQHF
>TRBJ1-2|TRBV5-1|.|.
TGCGCCAGCAGCTTGATGAGCTATGGCTACACCTTC
CASSLMSYGYTF
>TRBJ1-2|TRBV5-1|.|.
TGCGCCAGCAGCGATACAGACGGTTTCCAAAACTATGGCTACACCTTC
CASSDTDGFQNYGYTF
>TRBJ1-5|TRBV4-1|.|TRBD1
TGCGCCAGCAGCCCTCGGACAGGGGGCGTTCCTCAGCCCCAGCATTTT
CASSPRTGGVPQPQHF
>TRBJ2-1|TRBV9|.|TRBD1
TGTGCCAGCAGCGCCTCCGGGACAGGGTACAATGAGCAGTTCTTC
CASSASGTGYNEQFF
>TRBJ1-1|TRBV9|.|TRBD1
TGTGCCAGCAGCCCAGGACAGGTGAACACTGAAGCTTTCTTT
CASSPGQVNTEAFF
>TRBJ2-1|TRBV6-4|.|TRBD2
TGTGCCAGCGGTAAAACTAGCGGGGGGGTCCATGAGCAGTTCTTC
CASGKTSGGVHEQFF
>TRBJ2-3|TRBV6-5|.|TRBD2
TGTGCCACCCACCCAGGAGCGGGGGGGCCGGATACGCAGTATTTT
CATHPGAGGPDTQYF
>TRBJ2-3|TRBV6-7|.|.
TGTGCCAGCAGTTACCGCCAGGTCCCGGAATGCACAGATACGCAGTATTTT
CASSYRQVPECTDTQYF
>TRBJ2-1|TRBV5-8|.|.
TGTGCCAGCAGCTTGGGGACAGCCGATGAGCAGTTCTTC
CASSLGTADEQFF
>TRBJ1-1|TRBV2|.|.
TGTGCCAGCAGTGATGGCAGGGAAGCTTTCTTT
CASSDGREAFF
>TRBJ2-1|TRBV27|.|.
TGTGCCAGCAGTTACGTGCAGGGCCCCTACAATGAGCAGTTCTTC
CASSYVQGPYNEQFF
>TRBJ1-5|TRBV10-3|.|.
TGTGCCATCAGTGAAGAAGACAGGCCCAATCAGCCCCAGCATTTT
CAISEEDRPNQPQHF
>TRBJ2-4|TRBV15|.|TRBD1
TGTGCCACCAGCAGAGATCGGACAGGGTCAAACATTCAGTACTTC
CATSRDRTGSNIQYF
>TRBJ2-1|TRBV18|.|.
TGTGCCAGCTCACGTATTACGGTAACAGGCAACTCCTACAATGAGCAGTTCTTC
CASSRITVTGNSYNEQFF
>TRBJ1-2|TRBV27|once|TRBD1
TGTGCCAGCAGTTTTATGGGACAGGGATCGTATGGCTACACCTTC
CASSFMGQGSYGYTF
>TRBJ1-4|TRBV10-3|few|TRBD1
TGTGCCATCAGTGCCTACCCCAGGGGGCGCGGGGATGAAAAACTGTTTTTT
CAISAYPRGRGDEKLFF
>TRBJ1-1|TRBV28|.|.
TGTGCCAGCAGTTTTCGGGGTTCGGTCACTGAAGCTTTCTTT
CASSFRGSVTEAFF
>TRBJ1-1|TRBV28|once|.
TGTGCCAGTCTGACAGCTAACACTGAAGCTTTCTTT
CASLTANTEAFF
>TRBJ2-2|TRBV9|.|TRBD2
TGTGCCAGCACCTCGTCGGGGGGGGACACCGGGGAGCTGTTTTTT
CASTSSGGDTGELFF
>TRBJ2-2|TRBV6-4|.|.
TGTGCCAGCAGTGGGTCTAGCTCCTCCGGGGAGCTGTTTTTT
CASSGSSSSGELFF
>TRBJ2-1|TRBV19|.|TRBD1
TGTGCCAGTAGGTTGAGGGACAGTTTATGGCAGTTCTTC
CASRLRDSLWQFF
>TRBJ2-5|TRBV11-2|once|TRBD1
TGTGCCAGCAGTAAGGGTGGACAGGGGGGCGTGGAGACCCAGTACTTC
CASSKGGQGGVETQYF